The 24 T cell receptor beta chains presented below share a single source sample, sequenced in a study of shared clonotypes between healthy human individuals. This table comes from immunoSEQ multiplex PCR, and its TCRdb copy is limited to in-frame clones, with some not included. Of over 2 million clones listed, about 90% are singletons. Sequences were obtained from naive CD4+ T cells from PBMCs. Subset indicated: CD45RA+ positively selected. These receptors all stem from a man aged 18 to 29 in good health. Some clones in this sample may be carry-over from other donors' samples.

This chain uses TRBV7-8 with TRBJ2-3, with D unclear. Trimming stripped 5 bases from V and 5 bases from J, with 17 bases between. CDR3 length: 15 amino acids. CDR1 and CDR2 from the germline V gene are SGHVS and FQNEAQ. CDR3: CASSPGRPAGDTQYF. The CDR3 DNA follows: TGTGCCAGCAGCCCCGGGCGCCCCGCAGGAGATACGCAGTATTTT.

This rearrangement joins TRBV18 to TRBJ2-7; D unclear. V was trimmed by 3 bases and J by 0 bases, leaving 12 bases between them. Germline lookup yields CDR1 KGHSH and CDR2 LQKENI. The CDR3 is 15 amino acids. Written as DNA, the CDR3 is TGTGCCAGCTCACCGGGTTCTTCCTACTCCTACGAGCAGTACTTC. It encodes CASSPGSSYSYEQYF.

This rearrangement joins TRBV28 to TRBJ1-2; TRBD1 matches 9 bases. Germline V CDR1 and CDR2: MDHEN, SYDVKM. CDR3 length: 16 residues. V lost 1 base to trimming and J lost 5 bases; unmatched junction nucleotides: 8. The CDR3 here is CASSLLPGQGKYGYTF. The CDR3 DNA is TGTGCCAGCAGTTTATTACCCGGACAGGGGAAATATGGCTACACCTTC.

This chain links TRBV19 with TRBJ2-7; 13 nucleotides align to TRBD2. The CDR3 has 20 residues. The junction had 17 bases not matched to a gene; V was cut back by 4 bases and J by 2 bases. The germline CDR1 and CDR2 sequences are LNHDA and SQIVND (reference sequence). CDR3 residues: CASSKTGTSGDTRTTYEQYF. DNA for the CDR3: TGTGCCAGTAGTAAAACCGGGACTAGCGGGGACACTAGAACAACCTACGAGCAGTACTTC.

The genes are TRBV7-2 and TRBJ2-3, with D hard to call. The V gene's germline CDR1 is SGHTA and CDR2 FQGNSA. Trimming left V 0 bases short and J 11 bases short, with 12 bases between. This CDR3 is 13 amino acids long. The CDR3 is CASSLALGPWQYF. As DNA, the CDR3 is TGTGCCAGCAGCTTAGCTTTAGGCCCTTGGCAGTATTTT.

CDR3 nucleotides: TGTGCCATCAGTGCAGCGGGACAGAATGCAGCCTACGAGCAGTACTTC. This gives the protein CAISAAGQNAAYEQYF. The gene calls are TRBV10-3 and TRBJ2-7; D may match TRBD1 or TRBD2 (7 bases each). This CDR3 spans 16 amino acids. Germline V gives CDR1 ENHRY, CDR2 SYGVKD. V was trimmed by 4 bases and J by 2 bases, leaving 18 bases between them.

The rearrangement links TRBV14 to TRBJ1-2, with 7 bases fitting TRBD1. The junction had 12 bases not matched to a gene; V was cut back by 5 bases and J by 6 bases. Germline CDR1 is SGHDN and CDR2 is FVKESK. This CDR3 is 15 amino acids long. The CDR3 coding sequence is TGTGCCAGCAGCACCCGACAGGGCCAAACTGATGGCTACACCTTC. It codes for CASSTRQGQTDGYTF.

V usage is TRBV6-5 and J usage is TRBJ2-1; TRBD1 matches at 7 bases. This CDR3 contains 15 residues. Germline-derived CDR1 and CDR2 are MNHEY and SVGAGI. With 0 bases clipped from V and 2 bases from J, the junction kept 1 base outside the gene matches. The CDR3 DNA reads TGTGCCAGCAGTTACTCCCAGGGGGCCTACAATGAGCAGTTCTTC. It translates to CASSYSQGAYNEQFF.

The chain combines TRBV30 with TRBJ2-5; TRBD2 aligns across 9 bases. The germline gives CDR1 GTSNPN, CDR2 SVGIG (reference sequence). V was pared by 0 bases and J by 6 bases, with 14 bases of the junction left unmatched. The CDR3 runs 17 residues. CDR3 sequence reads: CAWSVRWVAGGVKTQYF. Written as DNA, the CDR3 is TGTGCCTGGAGTGTACGCTGGGTGGCGGGAGGGGTTAAGACCCAGTACTTC. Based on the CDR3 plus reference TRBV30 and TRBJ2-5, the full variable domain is SQTIHQWPATLVQPVGSPLSLECTVEGTSNPNLYWYRQAAGRGLQLLFYSVGIGQISSEVPQNLSASRPQDRQFILSSKKLLLSDSGFYLCAWSVRWVAGGVKTQYFGPGTRLLVL.

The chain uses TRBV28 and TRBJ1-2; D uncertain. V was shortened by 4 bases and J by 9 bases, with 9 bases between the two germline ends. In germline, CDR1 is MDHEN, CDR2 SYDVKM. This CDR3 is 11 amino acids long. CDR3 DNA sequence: TGTGCCAGCAGTTCTCGGGTTAGCTACACCTTC. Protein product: CASSSRVSYTF.

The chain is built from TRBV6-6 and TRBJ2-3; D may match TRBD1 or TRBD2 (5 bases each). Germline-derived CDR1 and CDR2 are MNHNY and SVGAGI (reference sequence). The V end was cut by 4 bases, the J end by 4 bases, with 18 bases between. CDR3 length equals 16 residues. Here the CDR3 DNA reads TGTGCCAGCAGTTCCCCTTATAGGGGAGCGTCAGATACGCAGTATTTT. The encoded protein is CASSSPYRGASDTQYF.

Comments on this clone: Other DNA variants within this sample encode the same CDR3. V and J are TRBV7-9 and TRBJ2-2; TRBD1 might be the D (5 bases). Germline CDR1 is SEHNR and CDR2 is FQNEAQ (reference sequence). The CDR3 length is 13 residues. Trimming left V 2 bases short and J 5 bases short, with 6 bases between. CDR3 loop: CASSLRGTGELFF. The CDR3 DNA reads TGTGCCAGCAGCTTAAGGGGTACCGGGGAGCTGTTTTTT.

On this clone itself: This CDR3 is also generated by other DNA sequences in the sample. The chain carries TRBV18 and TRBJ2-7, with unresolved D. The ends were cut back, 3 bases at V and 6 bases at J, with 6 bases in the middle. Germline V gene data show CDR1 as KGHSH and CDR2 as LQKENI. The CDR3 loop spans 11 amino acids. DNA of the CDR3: TGTGCCAGCTCACCTGGTGTCGAGCAGTACTTC. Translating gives CASSPGVEQYF.

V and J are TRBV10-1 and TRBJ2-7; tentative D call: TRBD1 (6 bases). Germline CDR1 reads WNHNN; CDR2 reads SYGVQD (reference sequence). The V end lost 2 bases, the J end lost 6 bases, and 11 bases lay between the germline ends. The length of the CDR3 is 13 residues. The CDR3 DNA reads TGCGCCAGCAGTGAGAACAGGGTAGGCGAGCAGTACTTC. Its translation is CASSENRVGEQYF.

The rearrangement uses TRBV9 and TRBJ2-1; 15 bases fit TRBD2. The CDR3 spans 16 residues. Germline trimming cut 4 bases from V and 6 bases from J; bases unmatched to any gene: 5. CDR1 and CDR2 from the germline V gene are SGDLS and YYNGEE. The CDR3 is CASSPRGLAGGNEQFF. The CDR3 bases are TGTGCCAGCAGCCCCCGGGGACTAGCGGGAGGCAATGAGCAGTTCTTC.

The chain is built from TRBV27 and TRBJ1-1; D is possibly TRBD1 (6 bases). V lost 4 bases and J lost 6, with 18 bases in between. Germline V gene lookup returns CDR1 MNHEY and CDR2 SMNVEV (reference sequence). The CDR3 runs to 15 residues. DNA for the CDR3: TGTGCCAGCAGTTCCAGACCGGGACATGACGCTGAAGCTTTCTTT. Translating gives CASSSRPGHDAEAFF.

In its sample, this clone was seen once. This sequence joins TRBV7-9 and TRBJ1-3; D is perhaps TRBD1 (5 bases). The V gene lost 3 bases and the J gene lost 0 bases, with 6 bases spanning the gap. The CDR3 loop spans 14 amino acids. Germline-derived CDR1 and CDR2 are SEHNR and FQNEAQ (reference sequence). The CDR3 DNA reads TGTGCCAGCAGCTTCGACAGCTCTGGAAACACCATATATTTT. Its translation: CASSFDSSGNTIYF.

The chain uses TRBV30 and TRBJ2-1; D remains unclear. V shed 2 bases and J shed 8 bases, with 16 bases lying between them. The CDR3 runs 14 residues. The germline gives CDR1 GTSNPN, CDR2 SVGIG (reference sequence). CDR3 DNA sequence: TGTGCCTGGAGTTTAGGAATTCCCAGCGATGAGCAGTTCTTC. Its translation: CAWSLGIPSDEQFF.

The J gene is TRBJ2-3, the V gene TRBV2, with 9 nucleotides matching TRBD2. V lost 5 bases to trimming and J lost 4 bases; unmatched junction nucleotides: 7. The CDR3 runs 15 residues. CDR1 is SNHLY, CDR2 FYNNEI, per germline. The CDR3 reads CASSRLAVLPDTQYF. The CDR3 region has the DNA TGTGCCAGCAGTCGACTAGCGGTCTTACCAGATACGCAGTATTTT.

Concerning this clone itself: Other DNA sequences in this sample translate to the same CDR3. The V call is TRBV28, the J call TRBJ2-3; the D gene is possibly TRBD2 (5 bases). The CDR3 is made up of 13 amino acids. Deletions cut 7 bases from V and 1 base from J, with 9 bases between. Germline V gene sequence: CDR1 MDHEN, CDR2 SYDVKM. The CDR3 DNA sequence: TGTGCCAGCACCCTCGGGGGCACAGATACGCAGTATTTT. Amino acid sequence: CASTLGGTDTQYF.

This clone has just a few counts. The CDR3 spells CSVDLGVVDEQYF. The CDR3 nucleotides read TGCAGCGTTGACCTGGGAGTAGTTGACGAGCAGTACTTC. J is TRBJ2-7 and V is TRBV29-1; a possible D gene is TRBD2 (5 bases). V shed 3 bases and J shed 5 bases, with 14 bases lying between them. The CDR3 loop spans 13 amino acids. Germline V lookup: CDR1 SQVTM, CDR2 ANQGSEA.

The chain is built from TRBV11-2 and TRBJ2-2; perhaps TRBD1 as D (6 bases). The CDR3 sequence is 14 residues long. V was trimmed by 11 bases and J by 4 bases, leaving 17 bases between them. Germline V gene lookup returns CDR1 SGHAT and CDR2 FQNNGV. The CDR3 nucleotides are TGTGCCTCCAACCCAGGGGATATCACCGGGGAGCTGTTTTTT. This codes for CASNPGDITGELFF. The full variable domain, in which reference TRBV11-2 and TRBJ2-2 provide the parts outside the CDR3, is EAGVAQSPRYKIIEKRQSVAFWCNPISGHATLYWYQQILGQGPKLLIQFQNNGVVDDSQLPKDRFSAERLKGVDSTLKIQPAKLEDSAVYLCASNPGDITGELFFGEGSRLTVL.

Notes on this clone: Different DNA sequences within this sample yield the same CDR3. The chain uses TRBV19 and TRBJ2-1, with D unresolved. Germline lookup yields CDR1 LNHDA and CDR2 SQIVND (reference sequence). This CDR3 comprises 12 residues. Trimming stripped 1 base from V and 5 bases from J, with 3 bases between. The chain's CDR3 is CASSIGDNEQFF. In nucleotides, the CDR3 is TGTGCCAGTAGTATAGGGGACAATGAGCAGTTCTTC.

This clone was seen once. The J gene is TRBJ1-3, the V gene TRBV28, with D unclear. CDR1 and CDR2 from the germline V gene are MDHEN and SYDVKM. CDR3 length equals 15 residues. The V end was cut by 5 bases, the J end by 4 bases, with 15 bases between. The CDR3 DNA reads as TGTGCCAGCAGTCGACCGGACCTGACCGGAAACACCATATATTTT. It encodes CASSRPDLTGNTIYF.